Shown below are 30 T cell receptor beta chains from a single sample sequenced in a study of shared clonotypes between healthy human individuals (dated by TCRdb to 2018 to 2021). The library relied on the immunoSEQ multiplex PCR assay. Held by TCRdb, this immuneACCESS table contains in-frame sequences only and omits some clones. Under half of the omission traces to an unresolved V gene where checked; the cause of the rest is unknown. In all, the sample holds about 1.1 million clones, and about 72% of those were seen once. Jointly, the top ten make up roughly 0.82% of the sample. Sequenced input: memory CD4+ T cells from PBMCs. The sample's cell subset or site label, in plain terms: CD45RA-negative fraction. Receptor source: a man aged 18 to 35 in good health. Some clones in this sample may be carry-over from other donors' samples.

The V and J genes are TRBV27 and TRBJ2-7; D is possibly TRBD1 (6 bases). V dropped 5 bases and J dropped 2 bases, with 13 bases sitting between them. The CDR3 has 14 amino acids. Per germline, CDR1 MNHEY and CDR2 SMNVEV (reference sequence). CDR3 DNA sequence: TGTGCCAGCAGTCCGGACAGAAACACCTACGAGCAGTACTTC. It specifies CASSPDRNTYEQYF.

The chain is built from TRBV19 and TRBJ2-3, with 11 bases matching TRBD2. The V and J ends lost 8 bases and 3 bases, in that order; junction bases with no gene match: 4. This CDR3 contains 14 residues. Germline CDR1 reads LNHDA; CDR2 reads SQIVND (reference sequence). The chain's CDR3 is CASRRTSGTDTQYF. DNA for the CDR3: TGTGCCAGTCGACGGACTAGCGGGACAGATACGCAGTATTTT. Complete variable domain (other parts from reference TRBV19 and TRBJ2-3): DGGITQSPKYLFRKEGQNVTLSCEQNLNHDAMYWYRQDPGQGLRLIYYSQIVNDFQKGDIAEGYSVSREKKESFPLTVTSAQKNPTAFYLCASRRTSGTDTQYFGPGTRLTVL.

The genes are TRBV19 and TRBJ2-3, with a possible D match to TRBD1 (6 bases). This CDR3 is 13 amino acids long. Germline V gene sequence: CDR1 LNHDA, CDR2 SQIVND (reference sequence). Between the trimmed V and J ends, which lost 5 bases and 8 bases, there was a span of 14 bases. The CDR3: CASSARTETTQYF. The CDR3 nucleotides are TGTGCCAGTAGTGCAAGGACAGAAACTACGCAGTATTTT.

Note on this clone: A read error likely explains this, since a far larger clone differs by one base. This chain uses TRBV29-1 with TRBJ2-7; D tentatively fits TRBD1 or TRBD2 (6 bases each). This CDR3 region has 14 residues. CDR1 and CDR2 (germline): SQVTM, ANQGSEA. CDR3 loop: CSVGAGREPYKQYF. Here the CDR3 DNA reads TGCAGCGTGGGGGCTGGGCGGGAACCCTACAAGCAGTACTTC.

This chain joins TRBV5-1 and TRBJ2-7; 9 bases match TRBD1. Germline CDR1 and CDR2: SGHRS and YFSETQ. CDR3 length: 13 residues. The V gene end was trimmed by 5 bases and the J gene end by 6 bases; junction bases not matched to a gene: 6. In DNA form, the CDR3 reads TGCGCCAGCAGATTACAGGGGGCGGCCGAGCAGTACTTC. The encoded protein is CASRLQGAAEQYF.

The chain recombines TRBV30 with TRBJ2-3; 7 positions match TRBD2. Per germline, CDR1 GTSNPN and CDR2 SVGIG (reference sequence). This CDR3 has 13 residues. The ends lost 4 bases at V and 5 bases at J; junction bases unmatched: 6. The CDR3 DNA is TGTGCCTGGATGGGAGGGCAGGGAGATACGCAGTATTTT. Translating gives CAWMGGQGDTQYF.

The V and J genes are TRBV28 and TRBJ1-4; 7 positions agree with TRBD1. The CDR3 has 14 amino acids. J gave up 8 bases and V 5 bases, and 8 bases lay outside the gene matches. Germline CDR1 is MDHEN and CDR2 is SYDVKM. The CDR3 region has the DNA TGTGCCAGCAGTCGAACAGACAGGGAGGAAAAACTGTTTTTT. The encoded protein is CASSRTDREEKLFF.

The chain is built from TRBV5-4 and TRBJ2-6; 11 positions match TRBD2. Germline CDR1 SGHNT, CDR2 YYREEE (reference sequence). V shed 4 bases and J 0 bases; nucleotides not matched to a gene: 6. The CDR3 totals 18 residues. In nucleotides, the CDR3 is TGTGCCAGCAGCCAAACGGGACTAGCGGCCTCTGGGGCCAACGTCCTGACTTTC. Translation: CASSQTGLAASGANVLTF.

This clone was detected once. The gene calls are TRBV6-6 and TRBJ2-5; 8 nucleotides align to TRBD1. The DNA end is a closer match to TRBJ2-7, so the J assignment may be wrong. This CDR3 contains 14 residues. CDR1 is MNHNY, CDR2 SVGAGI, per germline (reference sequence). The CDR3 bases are TGTGCCAGCAAGCGTGGACAGGGAGGTTACGAGCAGTACTTC. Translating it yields CASKRGQGGYEQYF.

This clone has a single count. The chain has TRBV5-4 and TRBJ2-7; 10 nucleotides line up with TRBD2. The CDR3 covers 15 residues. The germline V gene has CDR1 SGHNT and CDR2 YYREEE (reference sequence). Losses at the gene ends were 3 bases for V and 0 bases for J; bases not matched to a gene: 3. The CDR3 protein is CASSWGTSDSYEQYF. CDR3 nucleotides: TGTGCCAGCAGCTGGGGGACTAGCGACTCCTACGAGCAGTACTTC.

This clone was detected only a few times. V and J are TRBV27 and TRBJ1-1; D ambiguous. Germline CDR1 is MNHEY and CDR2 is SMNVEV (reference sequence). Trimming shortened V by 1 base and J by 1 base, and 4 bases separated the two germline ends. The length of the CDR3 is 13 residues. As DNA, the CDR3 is TGTGCCAGCAGTTTATTGAGGAACACTGAAGCTTTCTTT. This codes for CASSLLRNTEAFF.

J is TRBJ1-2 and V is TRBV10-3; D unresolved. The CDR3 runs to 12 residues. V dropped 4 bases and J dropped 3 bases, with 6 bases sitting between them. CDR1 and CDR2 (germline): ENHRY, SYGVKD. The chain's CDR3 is CAISAGDYGYTF. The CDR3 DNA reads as TGTGCCATCAGTGCTGGGGACTATGGCTACACCTTC.

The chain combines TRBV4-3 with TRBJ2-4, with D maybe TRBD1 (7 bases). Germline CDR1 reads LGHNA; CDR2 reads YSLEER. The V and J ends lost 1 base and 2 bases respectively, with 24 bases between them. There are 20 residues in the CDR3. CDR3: CASSQGLKAKTGRTKNIQYF. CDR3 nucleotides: TGCGCCAGCAGCCAAGGCCTGAAAGCGAAGACAGGGAGGACCAAAAACATTCAGTACTTC.

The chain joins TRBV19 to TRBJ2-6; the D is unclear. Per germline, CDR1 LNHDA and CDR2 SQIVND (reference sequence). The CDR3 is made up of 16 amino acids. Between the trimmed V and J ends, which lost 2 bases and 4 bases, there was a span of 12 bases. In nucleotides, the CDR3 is TGTGCCAGTAGTATACGTGGAACGACCGGGGCCAACGTCCTGACTTTC. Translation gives CASSIRGTTGANVLTF.

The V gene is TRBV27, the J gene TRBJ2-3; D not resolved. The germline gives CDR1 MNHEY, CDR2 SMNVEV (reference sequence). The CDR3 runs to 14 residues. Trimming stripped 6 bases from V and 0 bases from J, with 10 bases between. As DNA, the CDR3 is TGTGCCAGCAGGTGGAGTGTGAGCACAGATACGCAGTATTTT. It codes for CASRWSVSTDTQYF.

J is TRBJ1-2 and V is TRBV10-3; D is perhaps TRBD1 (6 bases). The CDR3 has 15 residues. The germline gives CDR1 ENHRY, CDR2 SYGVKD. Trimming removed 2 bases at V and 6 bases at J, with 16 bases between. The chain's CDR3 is CAISENGGGGHGYTF. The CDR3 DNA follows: TGTGCCATCAGTGAGAATGGCGGGGGGGGGCATGGCTACACCTTC.

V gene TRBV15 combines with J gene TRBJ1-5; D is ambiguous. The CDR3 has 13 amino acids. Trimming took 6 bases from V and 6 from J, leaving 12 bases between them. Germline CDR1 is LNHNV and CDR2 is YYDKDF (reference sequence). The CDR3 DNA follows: TGTGCCACCAGGGGCGGTGGCACTCAGCCCCAGCATTTT. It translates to CATRGGGTQPQHF.

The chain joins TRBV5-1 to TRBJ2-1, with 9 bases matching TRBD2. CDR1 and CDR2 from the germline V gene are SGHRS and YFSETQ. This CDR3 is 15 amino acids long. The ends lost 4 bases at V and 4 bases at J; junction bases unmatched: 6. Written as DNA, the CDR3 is TGCGCCAGCAGCATACCGACTAGCGGTTACAATGAGCAGTTCTTC. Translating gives CASSIPTSGYNEQFF.

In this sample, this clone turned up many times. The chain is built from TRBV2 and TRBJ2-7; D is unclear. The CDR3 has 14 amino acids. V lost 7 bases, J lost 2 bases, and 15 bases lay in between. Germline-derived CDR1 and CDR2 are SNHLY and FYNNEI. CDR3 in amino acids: CASIRETATYEQYF. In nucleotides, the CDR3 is TGTGCCAGCATTAGGGAAACAGCAACCTACGAGCAGTACTTC.

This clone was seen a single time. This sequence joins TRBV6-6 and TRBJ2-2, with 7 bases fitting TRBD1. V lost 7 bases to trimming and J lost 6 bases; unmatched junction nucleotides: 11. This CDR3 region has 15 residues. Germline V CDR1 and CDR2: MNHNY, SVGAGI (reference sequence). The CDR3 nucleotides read TGTGCCAGCATTACTGGAGACAGGGCCTCCGGGGAGCTGTTTTTT. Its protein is CASITGDRASGELFF.

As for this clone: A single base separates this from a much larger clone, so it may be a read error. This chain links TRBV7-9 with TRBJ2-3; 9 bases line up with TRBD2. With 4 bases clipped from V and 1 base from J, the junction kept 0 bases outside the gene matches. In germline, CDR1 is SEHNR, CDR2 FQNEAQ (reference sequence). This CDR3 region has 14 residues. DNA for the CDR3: TGTGCCAGCAGCTGGACTAGCGGCACAGATACGCAGTATTTT. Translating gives CASSWTSGTDTQYF.

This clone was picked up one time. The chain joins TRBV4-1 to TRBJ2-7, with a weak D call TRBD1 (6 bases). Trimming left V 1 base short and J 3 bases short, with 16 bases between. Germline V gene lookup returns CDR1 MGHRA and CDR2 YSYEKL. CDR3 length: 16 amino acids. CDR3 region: CASSQGQGTRVYEQYF. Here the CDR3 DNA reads TGCGCCAGCAGCCAAGGGCAGGGGACGAGGGTCTACGAGCAGTACTTC.

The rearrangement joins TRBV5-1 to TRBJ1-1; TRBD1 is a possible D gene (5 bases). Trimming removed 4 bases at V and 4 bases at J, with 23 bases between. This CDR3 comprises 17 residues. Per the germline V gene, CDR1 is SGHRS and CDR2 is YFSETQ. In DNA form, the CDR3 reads TGCGCCAGCAGCCCCAAGGGACTCCCCGAATTTAGCACTGAAGCTTTCTTT. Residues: CASSPKGLPEFSTEAFF.

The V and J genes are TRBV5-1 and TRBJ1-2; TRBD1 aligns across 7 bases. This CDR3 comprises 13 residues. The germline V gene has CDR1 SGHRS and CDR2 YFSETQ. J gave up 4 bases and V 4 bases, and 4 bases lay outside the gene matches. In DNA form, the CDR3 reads TGCGCCAGCAGCGGCGACAGGGTCTATGGCTACACCTTC. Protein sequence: CASSGDRVYGYTF.

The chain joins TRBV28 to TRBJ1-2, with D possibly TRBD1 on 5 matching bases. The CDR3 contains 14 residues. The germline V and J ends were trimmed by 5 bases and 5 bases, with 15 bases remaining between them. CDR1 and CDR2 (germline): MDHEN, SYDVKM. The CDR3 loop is CASSPPGRTYGYTF. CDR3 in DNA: TGTGCCAGCAGTCCCCCGGGACGAACATATGGCTACACCTTC.

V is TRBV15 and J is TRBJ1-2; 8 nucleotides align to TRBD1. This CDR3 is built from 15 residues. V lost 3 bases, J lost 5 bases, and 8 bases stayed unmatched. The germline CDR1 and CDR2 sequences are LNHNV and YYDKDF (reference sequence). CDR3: CATSRRAGGGYGYTF. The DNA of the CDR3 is TGTGCCACCAGCAGGAGGGCAGGGGGCGGGTATGGCTACACCTTC. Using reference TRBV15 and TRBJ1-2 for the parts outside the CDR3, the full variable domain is DAMVIQNPRYQVTQFGKPVTLSCSQTLNHNVMYWYQQKSSQAPKLLFHYYDKDFNNEADTPDNFQSRRPNTSFCFLDIRSPGLGDTAMYLCATSRRAGGGYGYTFGSGTRLTVV.

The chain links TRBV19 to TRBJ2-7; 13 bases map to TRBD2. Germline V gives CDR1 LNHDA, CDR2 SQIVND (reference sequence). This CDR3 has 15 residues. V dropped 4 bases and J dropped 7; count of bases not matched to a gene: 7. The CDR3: CASSRLAGGLGEQYF. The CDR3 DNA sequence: TGTGCCAGTAGTAGACTAGCGGGAGGTTTAGGGGAGCAGTACTTC.

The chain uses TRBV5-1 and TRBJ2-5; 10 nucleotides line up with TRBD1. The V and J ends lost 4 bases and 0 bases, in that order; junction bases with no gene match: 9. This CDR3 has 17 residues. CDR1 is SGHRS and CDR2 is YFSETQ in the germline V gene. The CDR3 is CASSMVPGQGYQETQYF. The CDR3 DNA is TGCGCCAGCAGCATGGTCCCGGGACAGGGGTACCAAGAGACCCAGTACTTC.

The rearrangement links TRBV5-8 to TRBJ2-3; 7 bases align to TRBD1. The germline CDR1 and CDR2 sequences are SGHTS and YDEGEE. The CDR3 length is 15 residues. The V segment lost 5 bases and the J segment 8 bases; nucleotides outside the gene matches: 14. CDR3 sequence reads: CASSFVLGTVVTQYF. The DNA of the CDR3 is TGTGCCAGCAGTTTCGTTCTGGGGACAGTGGTTACGCAGTATTTT.

The CDR3 sequence is CASSVWTGKFF. CDR3 in DNA: TGTGCCAGCAGTGTGTGGACAGGGAAGTTCTTC. The rearrangement joins TRBV2 to TRBJ2-1; 8 nucleotides line up with TRBD1. The germline V gene encodes CDR1 SNHLY and CDR2 FYNNEI. The junction had 4 bases not matched to a gene; V was cut back by 4 bases and J by 14 bases. The CDR3 runs 11 residues.